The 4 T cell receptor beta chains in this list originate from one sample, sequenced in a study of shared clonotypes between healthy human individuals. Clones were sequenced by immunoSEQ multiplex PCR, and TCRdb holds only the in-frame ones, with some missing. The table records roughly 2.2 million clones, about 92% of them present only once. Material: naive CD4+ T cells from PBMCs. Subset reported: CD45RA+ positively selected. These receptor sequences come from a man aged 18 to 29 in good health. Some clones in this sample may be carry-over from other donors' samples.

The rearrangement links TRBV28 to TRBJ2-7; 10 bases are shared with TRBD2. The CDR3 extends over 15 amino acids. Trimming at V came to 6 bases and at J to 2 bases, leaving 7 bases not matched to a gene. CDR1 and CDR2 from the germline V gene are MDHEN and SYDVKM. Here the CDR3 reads CASSTSGTPPYEQYF. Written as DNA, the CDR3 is TGTGCCAGCAGCACTAGCGGGACCCCTCCCTACGAGCAGTACTTC.

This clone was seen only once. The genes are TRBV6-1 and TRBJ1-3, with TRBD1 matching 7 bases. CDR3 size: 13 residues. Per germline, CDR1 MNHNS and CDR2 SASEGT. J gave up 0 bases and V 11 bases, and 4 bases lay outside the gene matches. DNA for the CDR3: TGTGCCGGACGACAGGGCTCTGGAAACACCATATATTTT. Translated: CAGRQGSGNTIYF.

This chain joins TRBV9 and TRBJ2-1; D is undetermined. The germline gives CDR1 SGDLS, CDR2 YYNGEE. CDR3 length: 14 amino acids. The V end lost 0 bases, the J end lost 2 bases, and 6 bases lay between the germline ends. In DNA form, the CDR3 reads TGTGCCAGCAGCGTAGGGCCGACCTACAATGAGCAGTTCTTC. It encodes CASSVGPTYNEQFF.

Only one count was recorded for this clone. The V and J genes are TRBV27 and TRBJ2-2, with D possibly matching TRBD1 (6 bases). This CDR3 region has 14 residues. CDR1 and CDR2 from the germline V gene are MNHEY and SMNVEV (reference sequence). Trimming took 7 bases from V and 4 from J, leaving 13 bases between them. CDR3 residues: CASTNRAGTGELFF. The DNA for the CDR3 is TGTGCCAGCACGAACAGGGCGGGCACCGGGGAGCTGTTTTTT.